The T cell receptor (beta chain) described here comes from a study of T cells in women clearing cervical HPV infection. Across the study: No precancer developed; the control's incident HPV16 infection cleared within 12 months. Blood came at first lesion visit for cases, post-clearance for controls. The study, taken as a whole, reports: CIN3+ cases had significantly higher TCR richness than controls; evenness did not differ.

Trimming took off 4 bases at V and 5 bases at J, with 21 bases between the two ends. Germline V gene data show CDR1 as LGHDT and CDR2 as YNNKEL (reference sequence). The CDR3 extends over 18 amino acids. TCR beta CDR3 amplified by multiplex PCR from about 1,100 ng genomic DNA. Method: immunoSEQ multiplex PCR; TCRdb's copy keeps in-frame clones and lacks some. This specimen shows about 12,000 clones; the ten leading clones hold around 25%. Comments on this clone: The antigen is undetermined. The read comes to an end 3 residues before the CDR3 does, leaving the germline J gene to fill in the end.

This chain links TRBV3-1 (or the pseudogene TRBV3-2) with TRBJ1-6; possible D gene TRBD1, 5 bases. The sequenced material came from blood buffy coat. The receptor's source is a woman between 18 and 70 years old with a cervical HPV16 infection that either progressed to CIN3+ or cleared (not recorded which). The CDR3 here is CASSPRIVWQGNNSPLHF. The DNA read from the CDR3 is TGTGCCAGCAGCCCAAGAATCGTCTGGCAGGGTAATAATTCACCC.